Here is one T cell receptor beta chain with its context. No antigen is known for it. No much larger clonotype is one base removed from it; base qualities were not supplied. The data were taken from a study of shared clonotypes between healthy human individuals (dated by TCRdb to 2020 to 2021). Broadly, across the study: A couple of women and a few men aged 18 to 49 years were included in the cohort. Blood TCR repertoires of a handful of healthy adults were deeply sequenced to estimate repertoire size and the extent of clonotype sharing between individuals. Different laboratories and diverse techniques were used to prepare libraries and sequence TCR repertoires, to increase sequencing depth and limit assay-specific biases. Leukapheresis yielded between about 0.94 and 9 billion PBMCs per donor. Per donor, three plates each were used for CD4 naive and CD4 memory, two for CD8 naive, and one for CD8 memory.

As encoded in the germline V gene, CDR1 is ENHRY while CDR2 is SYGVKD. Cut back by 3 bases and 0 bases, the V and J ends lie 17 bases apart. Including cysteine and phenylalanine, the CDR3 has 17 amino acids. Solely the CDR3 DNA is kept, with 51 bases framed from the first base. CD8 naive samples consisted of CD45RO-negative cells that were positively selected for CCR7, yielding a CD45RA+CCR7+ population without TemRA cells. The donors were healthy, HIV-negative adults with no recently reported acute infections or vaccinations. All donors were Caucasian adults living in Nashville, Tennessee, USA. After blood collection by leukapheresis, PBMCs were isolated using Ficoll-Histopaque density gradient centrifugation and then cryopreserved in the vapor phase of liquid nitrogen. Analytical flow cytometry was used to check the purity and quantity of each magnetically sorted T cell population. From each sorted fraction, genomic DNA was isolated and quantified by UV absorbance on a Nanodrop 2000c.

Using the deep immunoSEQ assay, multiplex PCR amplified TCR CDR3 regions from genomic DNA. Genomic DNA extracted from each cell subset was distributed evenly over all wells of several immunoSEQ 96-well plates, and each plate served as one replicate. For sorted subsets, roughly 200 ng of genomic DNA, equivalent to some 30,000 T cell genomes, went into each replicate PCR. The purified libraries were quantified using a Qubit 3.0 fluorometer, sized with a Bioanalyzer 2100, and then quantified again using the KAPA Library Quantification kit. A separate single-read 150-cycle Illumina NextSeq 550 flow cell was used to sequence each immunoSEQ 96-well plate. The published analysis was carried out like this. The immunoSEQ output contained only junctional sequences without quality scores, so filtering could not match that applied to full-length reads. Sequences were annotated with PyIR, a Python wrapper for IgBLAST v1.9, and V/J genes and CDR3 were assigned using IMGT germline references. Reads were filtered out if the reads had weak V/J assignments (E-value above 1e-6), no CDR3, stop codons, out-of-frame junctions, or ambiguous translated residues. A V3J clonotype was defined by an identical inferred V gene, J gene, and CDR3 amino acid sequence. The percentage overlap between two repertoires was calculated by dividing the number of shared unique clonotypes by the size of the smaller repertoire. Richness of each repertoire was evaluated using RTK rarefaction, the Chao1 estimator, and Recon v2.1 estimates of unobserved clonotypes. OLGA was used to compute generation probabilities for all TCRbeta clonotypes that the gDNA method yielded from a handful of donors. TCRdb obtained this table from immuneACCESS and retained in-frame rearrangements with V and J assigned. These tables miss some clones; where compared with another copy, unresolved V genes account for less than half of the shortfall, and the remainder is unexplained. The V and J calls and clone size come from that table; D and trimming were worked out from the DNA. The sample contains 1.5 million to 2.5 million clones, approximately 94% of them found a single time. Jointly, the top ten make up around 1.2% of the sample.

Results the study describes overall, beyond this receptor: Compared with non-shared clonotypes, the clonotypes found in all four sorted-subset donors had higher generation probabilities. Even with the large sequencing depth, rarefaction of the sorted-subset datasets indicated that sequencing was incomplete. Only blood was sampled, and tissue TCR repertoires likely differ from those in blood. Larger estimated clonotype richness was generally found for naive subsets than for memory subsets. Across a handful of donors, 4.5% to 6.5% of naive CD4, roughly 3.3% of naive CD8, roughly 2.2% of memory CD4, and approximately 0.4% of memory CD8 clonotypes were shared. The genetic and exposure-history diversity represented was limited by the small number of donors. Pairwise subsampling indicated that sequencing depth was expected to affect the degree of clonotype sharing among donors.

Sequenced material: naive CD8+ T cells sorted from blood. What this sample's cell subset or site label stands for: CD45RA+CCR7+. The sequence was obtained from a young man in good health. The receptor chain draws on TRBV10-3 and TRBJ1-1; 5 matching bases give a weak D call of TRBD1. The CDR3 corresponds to CAISEQSGGTMNTEAFF. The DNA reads TGTGCCATCAGTGAACAAAGCGGGGGAACCATGAACACTGAAGCTTTCTTT.